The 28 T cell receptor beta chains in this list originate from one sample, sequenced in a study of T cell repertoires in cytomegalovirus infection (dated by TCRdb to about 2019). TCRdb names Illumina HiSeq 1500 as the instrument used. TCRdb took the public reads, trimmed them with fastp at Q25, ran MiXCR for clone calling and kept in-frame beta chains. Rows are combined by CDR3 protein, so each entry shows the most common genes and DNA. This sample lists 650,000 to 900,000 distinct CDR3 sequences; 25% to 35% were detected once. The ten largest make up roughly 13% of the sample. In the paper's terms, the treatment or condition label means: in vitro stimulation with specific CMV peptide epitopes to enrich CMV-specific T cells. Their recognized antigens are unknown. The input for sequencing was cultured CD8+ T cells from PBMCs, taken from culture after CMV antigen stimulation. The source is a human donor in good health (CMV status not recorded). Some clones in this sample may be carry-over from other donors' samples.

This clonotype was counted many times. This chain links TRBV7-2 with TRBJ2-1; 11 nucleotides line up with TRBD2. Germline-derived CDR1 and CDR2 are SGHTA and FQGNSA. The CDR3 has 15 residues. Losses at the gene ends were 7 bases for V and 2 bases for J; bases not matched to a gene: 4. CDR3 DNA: TGTGCCAGCACCAAGACTAGCGGGGCCTACAATGAGCAGTTCTTC. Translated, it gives CASTKTSGAYNEQFF.

The CDR3 region has the DNA TGTGCCAGCAGCGTTGCGCACTACGAGCAGTACTTC. It yields the protein CASSVAHYEQYF. The chain has TRBV13 and TRBJ2-7; D remains unclear. Germline CDR1 PRHDT, CDR2 FYEKMQ (reference sequence). This CDR3 has 12 residues. V dropped 5 bases and J dropped 3 bases, with 8 bases sitting between them.

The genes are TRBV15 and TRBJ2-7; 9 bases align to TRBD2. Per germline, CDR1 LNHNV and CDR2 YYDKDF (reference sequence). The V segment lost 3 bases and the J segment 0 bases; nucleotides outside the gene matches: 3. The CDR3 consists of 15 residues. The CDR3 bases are TGTGCCACCAGCAGGGAGCGGGGGGTCTCCTACGAGCAGTACTTC. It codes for CATSRERGVSYEQYF.

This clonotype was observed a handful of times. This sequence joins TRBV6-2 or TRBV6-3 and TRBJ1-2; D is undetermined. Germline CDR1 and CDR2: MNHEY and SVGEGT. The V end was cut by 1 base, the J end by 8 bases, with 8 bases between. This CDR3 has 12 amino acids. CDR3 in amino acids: CASSYLARGYTF. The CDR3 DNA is TGTGCCAGCAGTTACTTGGCGCGGGGCTACACCTTC.

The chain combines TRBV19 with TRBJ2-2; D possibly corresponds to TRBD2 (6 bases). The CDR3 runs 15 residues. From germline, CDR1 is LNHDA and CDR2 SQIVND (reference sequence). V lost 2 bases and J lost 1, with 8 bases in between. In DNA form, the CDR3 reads TGTGCCAGTAGTATAACTAGCTTGAACACCGGGGAGCTGTTTTTT. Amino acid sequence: CASSITSLNTGELFF. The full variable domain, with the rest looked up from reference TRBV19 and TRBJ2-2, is DGGITQSPKYLFRKEGQNVTLSCEQNLNHDAMYWYRQDPGQGLRLIYYSQIVNDFQKGDIAEGYSVSREKKESFPLTVTSAQKNPTAFYLCASSITSLNTGELFFGEGSRLTVL.

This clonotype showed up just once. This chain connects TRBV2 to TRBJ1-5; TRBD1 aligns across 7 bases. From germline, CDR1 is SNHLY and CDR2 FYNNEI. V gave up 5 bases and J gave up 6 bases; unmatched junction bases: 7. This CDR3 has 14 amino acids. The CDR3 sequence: CASSTPGGFQPQHF. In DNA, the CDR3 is TGTGCCAGCAGTACTCCAGGGGGATTTCAGCCCCAGCATTTT.

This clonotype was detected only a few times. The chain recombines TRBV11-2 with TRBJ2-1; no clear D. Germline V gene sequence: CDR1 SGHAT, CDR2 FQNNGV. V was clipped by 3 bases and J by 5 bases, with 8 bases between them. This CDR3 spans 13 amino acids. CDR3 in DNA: TGTGCCAGCAGCTTCGCGGTAGACAATGAGCAGTTCTTC. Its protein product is CASSFAVDNEQFF. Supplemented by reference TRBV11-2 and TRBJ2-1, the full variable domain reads EAGVAQSPRYKIIEKRQSVAFWCNPISGHATLYWYQQILGQGPKLLIQFQNNGVVDDSQLPKDRFSAERLKGVDSTLKIQPAKLEDSAVYLCASSFAVDNEQFFGPGTRLTVL.

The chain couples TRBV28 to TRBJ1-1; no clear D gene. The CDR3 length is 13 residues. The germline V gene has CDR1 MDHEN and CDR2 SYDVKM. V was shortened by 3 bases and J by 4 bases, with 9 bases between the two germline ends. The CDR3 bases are TGTGCCAGCAGTTTGAATAGGTTCACTGAAGCTTTCTTT. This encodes CASSLNRFTEAFF. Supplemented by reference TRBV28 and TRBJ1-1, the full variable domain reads DVKVTQSSRYLVKRTGEKVFLECVQDMDHENMFWYRQDPGLGLRLIYFSYDVKMKEKGDIPEGYSVSREKKERFSLILESASTNQTSMYLCASSLNRFTEAFFGQGTRLTVV.

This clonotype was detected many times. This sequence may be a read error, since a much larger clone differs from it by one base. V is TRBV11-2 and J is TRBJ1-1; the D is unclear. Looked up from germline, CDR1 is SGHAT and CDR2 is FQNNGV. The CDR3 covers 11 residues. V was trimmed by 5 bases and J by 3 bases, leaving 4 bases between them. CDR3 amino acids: CASSPDTEAFF. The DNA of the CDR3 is TGTGCCAGCAGCCCGGACACTGAAGCTTTCTTT.

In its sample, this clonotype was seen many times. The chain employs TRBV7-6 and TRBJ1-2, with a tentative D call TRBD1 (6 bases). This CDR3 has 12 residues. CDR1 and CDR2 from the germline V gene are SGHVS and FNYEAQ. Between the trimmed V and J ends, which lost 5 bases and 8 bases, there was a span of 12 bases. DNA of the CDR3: TGTGCCAGCAGCCCCGGACAGTACGGCTACACCTTC. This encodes CASSPGQYGYTF.

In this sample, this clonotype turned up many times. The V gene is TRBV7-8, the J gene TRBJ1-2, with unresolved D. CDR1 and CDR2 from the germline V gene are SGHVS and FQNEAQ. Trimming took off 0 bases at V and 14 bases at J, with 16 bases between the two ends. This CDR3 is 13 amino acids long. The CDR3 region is CASSLALSQALTF. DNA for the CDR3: TGTGCCAGCAGCTTAGCGCTCTCGCAGGCTCTTACCTTC.

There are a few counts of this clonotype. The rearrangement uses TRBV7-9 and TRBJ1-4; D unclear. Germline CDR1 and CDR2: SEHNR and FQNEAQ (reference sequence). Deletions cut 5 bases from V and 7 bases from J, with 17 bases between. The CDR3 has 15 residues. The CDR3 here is CASSHTRQSGEKLFF. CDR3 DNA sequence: TGTGCCAGCAGCCACACCAGACAAAGCGGTGAAAAACTGTTTTTT.

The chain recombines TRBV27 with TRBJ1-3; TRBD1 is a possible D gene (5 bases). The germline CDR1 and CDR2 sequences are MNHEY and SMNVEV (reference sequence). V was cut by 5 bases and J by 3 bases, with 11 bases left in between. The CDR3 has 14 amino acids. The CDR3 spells CASSGAGIGNTIYF. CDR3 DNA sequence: TGTGCCAGCAGTGGAGCAGGGATTGGAAACACCATATATTTT.

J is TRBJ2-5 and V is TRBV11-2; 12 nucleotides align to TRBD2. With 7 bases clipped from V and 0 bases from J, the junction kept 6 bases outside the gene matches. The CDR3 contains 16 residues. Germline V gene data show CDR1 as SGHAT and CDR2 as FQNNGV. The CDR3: CASIPTSGGHQETQYF. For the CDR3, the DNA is TGTGCCAGCATCCCTACTAGCGGGGGGCACCAAGAGACCCAGTACTTC.

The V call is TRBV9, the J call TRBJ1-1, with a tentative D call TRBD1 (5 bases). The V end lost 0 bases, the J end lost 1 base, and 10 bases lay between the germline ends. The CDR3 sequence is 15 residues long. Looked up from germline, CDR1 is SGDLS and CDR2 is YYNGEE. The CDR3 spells CASSVVETENTEAFF. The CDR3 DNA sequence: TGTGCCAGCAGCGTAGTTGAGACAGAGAACACTGAAGCTTTCTTT.

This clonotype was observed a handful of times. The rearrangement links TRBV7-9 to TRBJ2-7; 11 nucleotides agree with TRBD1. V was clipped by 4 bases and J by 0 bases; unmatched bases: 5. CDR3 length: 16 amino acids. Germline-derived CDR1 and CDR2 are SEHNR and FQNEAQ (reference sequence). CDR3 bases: TGTGCCAGCAGCTCCCCAGGGACAGGGGGCTCCTACGAGCAGTACTTC. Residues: CASSSPGTGGSYEQYF.

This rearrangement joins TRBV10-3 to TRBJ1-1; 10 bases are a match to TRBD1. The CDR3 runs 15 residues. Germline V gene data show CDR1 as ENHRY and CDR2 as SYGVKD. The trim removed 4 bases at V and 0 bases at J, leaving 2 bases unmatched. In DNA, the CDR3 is TGTGCCATCAGTGTTGGGACAGGGGTGAACACTGAAGCTTTCTTT. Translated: CAISVGTGVNTEAFF.

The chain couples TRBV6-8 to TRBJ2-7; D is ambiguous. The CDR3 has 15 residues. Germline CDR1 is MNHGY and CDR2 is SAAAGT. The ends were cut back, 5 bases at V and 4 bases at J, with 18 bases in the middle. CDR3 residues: CASSPLRDTSYEQYV. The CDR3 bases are TGTGCCAGCAGTCCCCTTCGAGACACCTCATACGAGCAGTACGTC.

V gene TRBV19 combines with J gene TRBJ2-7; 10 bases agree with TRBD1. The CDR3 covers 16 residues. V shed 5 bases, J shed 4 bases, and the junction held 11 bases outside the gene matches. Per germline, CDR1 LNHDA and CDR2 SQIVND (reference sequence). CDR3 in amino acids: CASSRGPGQGFYEQYF. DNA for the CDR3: TGTGCCAGTAGTCGAGGGCCGGGACAGGGGTTTTACGAGCAGTACTTC.

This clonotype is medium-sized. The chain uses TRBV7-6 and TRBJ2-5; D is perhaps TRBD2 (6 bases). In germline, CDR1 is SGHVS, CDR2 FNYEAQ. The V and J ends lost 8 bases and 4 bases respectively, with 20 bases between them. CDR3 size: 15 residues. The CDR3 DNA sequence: TGTGCCAGCGCGCTATACCGGGGAGGAAGAGAGACCCAGTACTTC. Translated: CASALYRGGRETQYF. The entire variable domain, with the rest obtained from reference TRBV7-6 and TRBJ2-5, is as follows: GAGVSQSPRYKVTKRGQDVALRCDPISGHVSLYWYRQALGQGPEFLTYFNYEAQQDKSGLPNDRFSAERPEGSISTLTIQRTEQRDSAMYRCASALYRGGRETQYFGPGTRLLVL.

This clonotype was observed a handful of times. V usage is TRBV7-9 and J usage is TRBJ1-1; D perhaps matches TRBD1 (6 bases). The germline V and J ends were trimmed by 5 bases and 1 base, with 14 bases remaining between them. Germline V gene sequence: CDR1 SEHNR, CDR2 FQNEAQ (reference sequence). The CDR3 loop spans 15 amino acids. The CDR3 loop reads CASSPPTGSNTEAFF. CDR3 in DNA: TGTGCCAGCAGCCCTCCGACAGGTTCGAACACTGAAGCTTTCTTT. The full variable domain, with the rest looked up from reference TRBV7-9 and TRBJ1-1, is DTGVSQNPRHKITKRGQNVTFRCDPISEHNRLYWYRQTLGQGPEFLTYFQNEAQLEKSRLLSDRFSAERPKGSFSTLEIQRTEQGDSAMYLCASSPPTGSNTEAFFGQGTRLTVV.

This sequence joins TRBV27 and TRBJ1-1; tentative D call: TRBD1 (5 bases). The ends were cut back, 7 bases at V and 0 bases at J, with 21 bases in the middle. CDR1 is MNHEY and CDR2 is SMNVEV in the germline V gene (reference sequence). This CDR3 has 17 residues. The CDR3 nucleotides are TGTGCCAGCACTAGAAAAGGAGGGGTCGACATGAACACTGAAGCTTTCTTT. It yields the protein CASTRKGGVDMNTEAFF.

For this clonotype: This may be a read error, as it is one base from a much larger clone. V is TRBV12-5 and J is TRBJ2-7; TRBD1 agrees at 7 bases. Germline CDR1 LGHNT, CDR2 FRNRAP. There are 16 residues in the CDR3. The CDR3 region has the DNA TGTACTAGTGGTTTGCAACCGACAGGGAGCTCCTACGAGCAGTACTTC. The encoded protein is CTSGLQPTGSSYEQYF.

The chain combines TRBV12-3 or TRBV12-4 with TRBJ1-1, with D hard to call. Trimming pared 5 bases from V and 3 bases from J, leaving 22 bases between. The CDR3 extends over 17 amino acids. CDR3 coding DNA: TGTGCCAGCAGTCTCCCATATGGGGAAACGGGGTACACTGAAGCTTTCTTT. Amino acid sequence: CASSLPYGETGYTEAFF.

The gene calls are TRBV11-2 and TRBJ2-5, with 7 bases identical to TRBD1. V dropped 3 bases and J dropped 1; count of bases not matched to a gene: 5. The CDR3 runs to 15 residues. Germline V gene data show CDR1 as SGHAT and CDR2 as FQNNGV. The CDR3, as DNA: TGTGCCAGCAGCTTGACGACAGGGCCCCAAGAGACCCAGTACTTC. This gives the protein CASSLTTGPQETQYF.

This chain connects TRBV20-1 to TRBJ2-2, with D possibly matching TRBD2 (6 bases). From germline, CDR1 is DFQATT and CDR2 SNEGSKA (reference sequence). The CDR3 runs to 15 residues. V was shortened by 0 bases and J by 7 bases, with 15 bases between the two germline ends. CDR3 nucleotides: TGCAGTGCTAGAGACCCGGGACTCACGATCGGGGAGCTGTTTTTT. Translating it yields CSARDPGLTIGELFF.

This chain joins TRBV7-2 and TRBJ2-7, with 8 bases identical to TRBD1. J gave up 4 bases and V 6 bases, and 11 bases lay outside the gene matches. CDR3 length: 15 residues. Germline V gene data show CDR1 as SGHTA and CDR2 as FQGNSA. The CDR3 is CASSPSRGQRYEQYF. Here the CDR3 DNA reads TGTGCCAGCAGTCCTTCCAGGGGGCAGAGGTACGAGCAGTACTTC.

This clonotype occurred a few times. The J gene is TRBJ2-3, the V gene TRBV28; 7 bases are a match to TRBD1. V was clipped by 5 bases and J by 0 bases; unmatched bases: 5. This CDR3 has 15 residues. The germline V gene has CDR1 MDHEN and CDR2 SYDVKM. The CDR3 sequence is CASSPPGQSTDTQYF. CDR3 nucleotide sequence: TGTGCCAGCAGTCCCCCGGGACAGAGCACAGATACGCAGTATTTT.